This T cell receptor (beta chain) was obtained from a study of T cell responses to AZD1222 COVID-19 vaccine. Notes on the study in general: Possibly, clonal diversity was underestimated; donors were largely white British and included more females. Repertoire sampling was restricted to post-peak T cell response timepoints.

Sequencing used immunoSEQ multiplex PCR; TCRdb keeps in-frame clones, though not all of them. The top ten hold 6.5% to 8% of the sample, which has roughly 150,000 clones, roughly 93% seen once. Germline CDR1 reads SNHLY; CDR2 reads FYNNEI. Trimming took off 3 bases at V and 2 bases at J, with 11 bases between the two ends. The CDR3 spans 16 residues. A remark on this clone: As yet, its antigen is unknown.

Analyses pooled second doses at about 4 or about 12 weeks. The source of this sequence is an adult who received the AZD1222 COVID-19 vaccine. The J gene is TRBJ1-6, the V gene TRBV2, with D perhaps TRBD1 (5 bases). The sequencing here drew on peripheral blood, taken 28 days after the second AZD1222 dose. The CDR3 loop is CASSDPGSPYNSPLHF. CDR3 nucleotide sequence: TGTGCCAGCAGTGATCCAGGGTCCCCCTATAATTCACCCCTCCACTTT.